What follows describes a single T cell receptor beta chain. Its antigen specificity is not known. One base away there is no much larger clone; base qualities are not given. The data originate from a study of blood T cell dynamics during melanoma immunotherapy (TCRdb year 2020). For the wider study: The patients had metastatic melanoma and were given first-line pembrolizumab or nivolumab plus ipilimumab as standard of care in the United Kingdom. To identify early correlates of response, the study profiled peripheral T cell receptor repertoires in patients with metastatic melanoma before and after one cycle of checkpoint inhibitor therapy. A training cohort was formed from consecutive patients, and a further independent group of patients from the same centre was pooled into an external validation set.

Trimming costs V 4 bases and J 5 bases, and their ends lie 15 bases apart. The germline V gene supplies CDR1 SGHRS and CDR2 YFSETQ. Including cysteine and phenylalanine, the CDR3 has 14 amino acids. The only DNA kept is the CDR3, 42 bases in frame from the first base. According to the study, the label for this sample's time point signals: week 3, after first cycle of checkpoint inhibitor. Blood samples were collected before treatment (T0) and at week 3 (W3), after the first cycle of checkpoint blockade. Except for a couple of patients with rapid clinical progression, response was assessed 12 weeks after the first infusion by RECIST 1.1; disease control meant complete response, partial response or stable disease. Patients were not eligible if they had prior systemic cancer treatment, concomitant immunosuppressant therapy or synchronous other active malignancies. Both bulk PBMC and plasma cell-free DNA were sequenced for TCR beta so that circulating cells and T cell turnover could be tracked. Lymphoprep and SepMate tubes were used to isolate PBMC from blood, and red cell lysis was then performed. DNA from PBMC and sorted T cell subsets was extracted with QIAamp DNA Blood Mini kits.

For every bulk PBMC sample, a fixed 350 ng of DNA was loaded. Following the manufacturer instructions, the immunoSEQ TCRb Assay kit was used to amplify TCR beta CDR3 sequences from genomic DNA. The KAPA Library Quantification Kit for Illumina platforms was used to quantify pooled libraries by qPCR. Pooled libraries were sequenced on an Illumina NextSeq 500, clustered at roughly 0.6-1.2 pM. The original methods were these. TCR data were analyzed with immunoSEQ ANALYZER and the R LymphoSeq package. A rearrangement efficiency score was calculated as productive divided by the sum of productive and non-productive CDR3 sequences. Clonality was assessed using the Gini coefficient and diversity using the Renyi index at alpha=1, with pairwise comparisons between timepoints within each patient. In LymphoSeq, clonal relatedness was computed with an edit distance of 3 and repertoire similarity was computed with the Bhattacharyya coefficient. Linear discriminant analysis on week-3 changes in clonality and diversity was built with the R MASS and caret packages to classify response. This is the immuneACCESS table as TCRdb keeps it, with only in-frame sequences that have V and J called. A part of the clones is gone; compared with another copy, unresolved V genes explain less than half, and the rest is unexplained. From that table come the V and J calls and clone size; the DNA was used to work out D and trimming. The sample records about 8,000 clones, approximately 81% of which are singletons. The ten largest clones add up to 5% to 5.5% of the sample.

The paper as a whole reports these results and caveats: The relatively small sample size was acknowledged as something that could potentially limit how far the results can be generalized. The study was unable to establish whether the T cell clones driving the repertoire changes were melanoma-specific or instead reflected general immune activation. Unlike progressors, patients who went on to achieve disease control showed a bifurcated reorganization of the PBMC repertoire at W3, with either increased clonality or increased diversity.

Sequences were derived from blood, sampled from a patient treated with checkpoint blockade. The sequence links TRBV5-1 to TRBJ1-1; the D gene is possibly TRBD1, with 5 bases matching. This clonotype was obtained from a human donor with melanoma. This receptor has the CDR3 CASSIQGGETEAFF. The DNA reads TGCGCCAGCAGCATCCAGGGTGGGGAGACTGAAGCTTTCTTT.